Presented here are 14 T cell receptor beta chains from one specimen sequenced in a study of metastatic and nonmetastatic thyroid tumors. Thyroid surgery was preceded by no treatment in any patient. TCRdb re-clonotyped the PCR reads through MiXCR. This sample yields tens of thousands of clones, of which about half are seen a single time; roughly 24% belongs to the top ten. The sequenced sample consisted of tumor tissue. The receptors shown here come from a male donor with papillary thyroid cancer or a benign thyroid nodule (not recorded which). Some clones in this sample may be carry-over from other donors' samples.

The chain is built from TRBV19 and TRBJ2-7, with a tentative D call TRBD1 (6 bases). This CDR3 has 17 residues. Per germline, CDR1 LNHDA and CDR2 SQIVND (reference sequence). The ends were cut back, 5 bases at V and 2 bases at J, with 22 bases in the middle. The CDR3, as DNA: TGTGCCAGTAGTGAGTCTACGACAGGACTGACTACCTACGAGCAGTACTTC. It translates to CASSESTTGLTTYEQYF.

The chain carries TRBV28 and TRBJ1-5; the D is unclear. The germline V gene has CDR1 MDHEN and CDR2 SYDVKM. Trimming shortened V by 7 bases and J by 0 bases, and 16 bases separated the two germline ends. The CDR3 is 16 amino acids. Here the CDR3 DNA reads TGTGCCAGCACTCCGGAGGTGGGAGGTAGCAATCAGCCCCAGCATTTT. Amino acid sequence: CASTPEVGGSNQPQHF.

The V gene is TRBV20-1, the J gene TRBJ2-7, with a possible D match to TRBD2 (6 bases). Trimming took 3 bases from V and 3 from J, leaving 15 bases between them. CDR3 length equals 14 residues. Germline values: CDR1 DFQATT, CDR2 SNEGSKA (reference sequence). CDR3 nucleotides: TGCAGTGCTAGTCCCCCCCGGGAGAACTACGAGCAGTACTTC. It specifies CSASPPRENYEQYF.

The gene calls are TRBV5-6 and TRBJ1-5; D is ambiguous. The V end lost 0 bases, the J end lost 7 bases, and 11 bases lay between the germline ends. Germline V gene sequence: CDR1 SGHDT, CDR2 YYEEEE. The CDR3 totals 14 residues. DNA for the CDR3: TGTGCCAGCAGCTTGGGGTGGGCGCGGCAGCCCCAGCATTTT. Amino acids: CASSLGWARQPQHF.

The chain combines TRBV7-6 with TRBJ2-7; perhaps D is TRBD1 or TRBD2 (6 bases each). The CDR3 is made up of 16 amino acids. CDR1 SGHVS and CDR2 FNYEAQ come from the germline V gene. V lost 0 bases, J lost 9 bases, and 21 bases lay in between. CDR3 DNA sequence: TGTGCCAGCAGCTTAGCGGTGGGGGGCACAGTCCCACTGCAGTACTTC. Amino acid sequence: CASSLAVGGTVPLQYF.

The chain couples TRBV7-2 to TRBJ1-2; no firm D call. V lost 5 bases and J 4 bases, leaving 17 bases between the germline ends. The CDR3 has 15 amino acids. From germline, CDR1 is SGHTA and CDR2 FQGNSA. In DNA form, the CDR3 reads TGTGCCAGCAGCCCAACCGGCTCAGTTTCCTATGGCTACACCTTC. Protein sequence: CASSPTGSVSYGYTF.

This chain uses TRBV4-3 with TRBJ2-2; 8 bases are shared with TRBD2. Germline V gives CDR1 LGHNA, CDR2 YSLEER. The CDR3 covers 18 residues. V shed 1 base, J shed 4 bases, and the junction held 11 bases outside the gene matches. CDR3 bases: TGCGCCAGCAGCCAAGCGGGGGGGGTAGCGGGAAGCACCGGGGAGCTGTTTTTT. Encoded protein: CASSQAGGVAGSTGELFF.

This clone has a handful of counts. The genes are TRBV27 and TRBJ1-2; 7 bases are a match to TRBD1. The germline CDR1 and CDR2 sequences are MNHEY and SMNVEV (reference sequence). The junction had 6 bases not matched to a gene; V was cut back by 4 bases and J by 10 bases. The CDR3 consists of 12 residues. CDR3 in amino acids: CASSSTGLDYTF. The CDR3 coding sequence is TGTGCCAGCAGTTCGACAGGGCTTGACTACACCTTC.

The gene calls are TRBV5-1 and TRBJ2-7; no clear D gene. The CDR3 sequence is 14 residues long. V shed 0 bases and J shed 5 bases, with 12 bases lying between them. Germline-derived CDR1 and CDR2 are SGHRS and YFSETQ. The CDR3 nucleotides are TGCGCCAGCAGCTTGGAAGTGGGTATGAACGAGCAGTACTTC. Encoded protein: CASSLEVGMNEQYF.

This clone has just one count. The chain combines TRBV4-2 with TRBJ1-2; 7 bases match TRBD1. Germline CDR1 LGHNA, CDR2 YNFKEQ. There are 16 residues in the CDR3. V shed 1 base, J shed 3 bases, and the junction held 8 bases outside the gene matches. The CDR3: CASSQVKGTDDYGYTF. Written as DNA, the CDR3 is TGTGCCAGCAGCCAAGTAAAAGGGACAGACGACTATGGCTACACCTTC.

This clone occurred many times. The gene calls are TRBV27 and TRBJ2-7, with 12 bases fitting TRBD2. CDR3 length: 16 residues. Germline assignment: CDR1 MNHEY and CDR2 SMNVEV (reference sequence). V dropped 3 bases and J dropped 3; count of bases not matched to a gene: 6. The CDR3 loop is CASSLTSGSPHYEQYF. The CDR3 DNA reads TGTGCCAGCAGTTTGACTAGCGGGAGCCCTCACTACGAGCAGTACTTC.

The rearrangement uses TRBV5-5 and TRBJ1-2; maybe TRBD1 (6 bases). Germline CDR1 reads SGHKS; CDR2 reads YYEKEE (reference sequence). The CDR3 is 12 amino acids. V dropped 0 bases and J dropped 12 bases, with 12 bases sitting between them. The CDR3 protein is CASSLVSGADTF. CDR3 in DNA: TGTGCCAGCAGCTTGGTCTCAGGGGCAGACACCTTC.

This chain connects TRBV5-1 to TRBJ2-1; weak D call: TRBD1 (6 bases). The CDR3 runs 14 residues. Trimming shortened V by 3 bases and J by 6 bases, and 13 bases separated the two germline ends. The V gene's germline CDR1 is SGHRS and CDR2 YFSETQ. CDR3 region: CASSSSGTINEQFF. The CDR3 DNA sequence: TGCGCCAGCAGCTCCTCCGGGACAATCAATGAGCAGTTCTTC.

The V call is TRBV6-2 or TRBV6-3, the J call TRBJ2-5, with no clear D. The germline V gene has CDR1 MNHEY and CDR2 SVGEGT. The ends were cut back, 2 bases at V and 4 bases at J, with 8 bases in the middle. This CDR3 spans 13 amino acids. The CDR3 protein is CASSYGPGETQYF. CDR3 DNA: TGTGCCAGCAGTTACGGGCCAGGAGAGACCCAGTACTTC.